This TCR beta chain was obtained from a study of shared clonotypes between healthy human individuals. The naive CD8 subset, CD45RO-negative cells positively selected for CCR7, excluded terminally differentiated effector memory CD45RA+ cells. CDR1 MNHEY and CDR2 SVGAGI come from the germline V gene. This CDR3 is built from 15 residues. V was clipped by 7 bases and J by 3 bases, with 18 bases between them. Profiling relied on immunoSEQ multiplex PCR, and the TCRdb table lists in-frame clones only, not all of them. The sample includes fewer than 1 million clones, 96% seen only once; the top ten take less than 0.25%.

The gene calls are TRBV6-5 and TRBJ2-5; tentatively, D is TRBD1 (6 bases). Material for sequencing was naive CD8+ T cells sorted from blood. The clonotype comes from a man aged 25-40 years in good health. DNA of the CDR3: TGTGCCAGCAAGGAATGGACAGCCAAAGAAGAGACCCAGTACTTC. It is translated as CASKEWTAKEETQYF.